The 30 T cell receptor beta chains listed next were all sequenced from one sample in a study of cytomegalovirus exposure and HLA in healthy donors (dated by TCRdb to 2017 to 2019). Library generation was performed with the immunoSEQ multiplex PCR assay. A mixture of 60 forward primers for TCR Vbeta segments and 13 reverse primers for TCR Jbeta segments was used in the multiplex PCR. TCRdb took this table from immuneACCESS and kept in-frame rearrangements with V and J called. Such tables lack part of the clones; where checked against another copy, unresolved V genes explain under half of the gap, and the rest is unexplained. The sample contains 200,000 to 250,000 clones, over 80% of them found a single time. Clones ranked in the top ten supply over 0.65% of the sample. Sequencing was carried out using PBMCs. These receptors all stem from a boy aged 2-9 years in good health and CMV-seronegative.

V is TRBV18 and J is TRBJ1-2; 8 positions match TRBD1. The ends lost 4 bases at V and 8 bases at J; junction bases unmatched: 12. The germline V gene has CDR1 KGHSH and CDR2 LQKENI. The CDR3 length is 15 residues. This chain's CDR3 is CASSRGQGGQEGYTF. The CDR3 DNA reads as TGTGCCAGCTCACGAGGACAGGGTGGGCAAGAGGGCTACACCTTC. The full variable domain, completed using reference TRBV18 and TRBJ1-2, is NAGVMQNPRHLVRRRGQEARLRCSPMKGHSHVYWYRQLPEEGLKFMVYLQKENIIDESGMPKERFSAEFPKEGPSILRIQQVVRGDSAAYFCASSRGQGGQEGYTFGSGTRLTVV.

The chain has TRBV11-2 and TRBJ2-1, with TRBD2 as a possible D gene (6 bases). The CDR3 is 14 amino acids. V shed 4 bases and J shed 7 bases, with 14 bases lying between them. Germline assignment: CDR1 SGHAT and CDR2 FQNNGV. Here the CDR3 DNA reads TGTGCCAGCAGCTCGCAACAAGGGAGGAATGAGCAGTTCTTC. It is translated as CASSSQQGRNEQFF.

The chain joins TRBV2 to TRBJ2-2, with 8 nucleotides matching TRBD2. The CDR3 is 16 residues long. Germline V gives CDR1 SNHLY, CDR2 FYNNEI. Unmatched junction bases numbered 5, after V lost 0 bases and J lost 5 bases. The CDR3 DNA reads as TGTGCCAGCAGTGAAGCAAGCGGGAGCGGAACCGGGGAGCTGTTTTTT. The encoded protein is CASSEASGSGTGELFF.

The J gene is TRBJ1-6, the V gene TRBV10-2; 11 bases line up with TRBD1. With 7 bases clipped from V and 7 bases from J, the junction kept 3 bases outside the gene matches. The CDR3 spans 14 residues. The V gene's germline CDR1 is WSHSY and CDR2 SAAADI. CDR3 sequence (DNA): TGCGCCAGCAACGGACAGGGGGCGAATTCACCCCTCCACTTT. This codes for CASNGQGANSPLHF.

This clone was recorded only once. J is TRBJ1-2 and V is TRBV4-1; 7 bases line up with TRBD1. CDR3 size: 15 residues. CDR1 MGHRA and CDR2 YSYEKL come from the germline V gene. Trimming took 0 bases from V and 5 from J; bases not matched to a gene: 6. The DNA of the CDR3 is TGCGCCAGCAGCCAAGAAGGACAGGTGTTTTATGGCTACACCTTC. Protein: CASSQEGQVFYGYTF.

The CDR3 region has the DNA TGTGCCAGCAGCCCTGGGACTGGTTCGAAGGATACGCAGTATTTT. Translating gives CASSPGTGSKDTQYF. V usage is TRBV7-2 and J usage is TRBJ2-3, with D perhaps TRBD2 (6 bases). This CDR3 contains 15 residues. V lost 5 bases and J lost 6, with 18 bases in between. The germline CDR1 and CDR2 sequences are SGHTA and FQGNSA.

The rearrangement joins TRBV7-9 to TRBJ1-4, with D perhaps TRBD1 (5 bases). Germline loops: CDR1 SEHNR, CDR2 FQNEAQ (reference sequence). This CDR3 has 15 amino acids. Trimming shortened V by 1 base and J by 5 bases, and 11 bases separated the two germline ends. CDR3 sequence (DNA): TGTGCCAGCAGCTTAGTTCCGGACAAAAATGAAAAACTGTTTTTT. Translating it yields CASSLVPDKNEKLFF.

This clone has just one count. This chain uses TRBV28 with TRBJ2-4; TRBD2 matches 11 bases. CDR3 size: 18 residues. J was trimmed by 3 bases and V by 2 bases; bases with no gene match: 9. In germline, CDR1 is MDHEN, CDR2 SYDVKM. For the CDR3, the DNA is TGTGCCAGCAGTTTACCGCTAGCGGGAGGTATGATCAAAAACATTCAGTACTTC. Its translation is CASSLPLAGGMIKNIQYF. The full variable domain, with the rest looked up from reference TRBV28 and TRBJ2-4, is DVKVTQSSRYLVKRTGEKVFLECVQDMDHENMFWYRQDPGLGLRLIYFSYDVKMKEKGDIPEGYSVSREKKERFSLILESASTNQTSMYLCASSLPLAGGMIKNIQYFGAGTRLSVL.

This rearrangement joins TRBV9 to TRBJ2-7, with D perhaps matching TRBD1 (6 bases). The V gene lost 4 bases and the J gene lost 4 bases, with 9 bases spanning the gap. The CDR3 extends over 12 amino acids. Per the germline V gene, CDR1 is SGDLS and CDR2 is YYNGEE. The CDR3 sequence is CASSLQGYEQYF. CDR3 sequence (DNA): TGTGCCAGCAGCTTGCAGGGGTACGAGCAGTACTTC.

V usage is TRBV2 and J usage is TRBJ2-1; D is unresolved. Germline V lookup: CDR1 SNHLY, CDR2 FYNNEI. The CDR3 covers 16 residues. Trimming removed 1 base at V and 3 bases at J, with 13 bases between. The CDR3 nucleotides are TGTGCCAGCAGTGAAGGGGCGTTCCGCCGCTACAATGAGCAGTTCTTC. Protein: CASSEGAFRRYNEQFF. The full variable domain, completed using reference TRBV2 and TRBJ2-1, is EPEVTQTPSHQVTQMGQEVILRCVPISNHLYFYWYRQILGQKVEFLVSFYNNEISEKSEIFDDQFSVERPDGSNFTLKIRSTKLEDSAMYFCASSEGAFRRYNEQFFGPGTRLTVL.

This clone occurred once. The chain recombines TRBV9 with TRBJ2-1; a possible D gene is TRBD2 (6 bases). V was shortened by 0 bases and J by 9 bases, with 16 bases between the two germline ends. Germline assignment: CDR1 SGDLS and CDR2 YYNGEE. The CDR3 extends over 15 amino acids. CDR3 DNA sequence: TGTGCCAGCAGCGTAGGGGCAGGGTCCGGGGGTGAGCAGTTCTTC. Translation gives CASSVGAGSGGEQFF.

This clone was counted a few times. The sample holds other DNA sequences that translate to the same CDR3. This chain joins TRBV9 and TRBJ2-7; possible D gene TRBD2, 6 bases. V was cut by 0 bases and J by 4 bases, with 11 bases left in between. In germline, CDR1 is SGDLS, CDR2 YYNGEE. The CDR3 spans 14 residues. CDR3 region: CASSVGLGGYEQYF. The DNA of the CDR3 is TGTGCCAGCAGCGTAGGACTAGGAGGTTACGAGCAGTACTTC.

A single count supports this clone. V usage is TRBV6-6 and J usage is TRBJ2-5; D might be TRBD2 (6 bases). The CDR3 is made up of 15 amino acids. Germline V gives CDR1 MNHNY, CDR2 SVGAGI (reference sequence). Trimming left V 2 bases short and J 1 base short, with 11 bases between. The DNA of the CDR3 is TGTGCCAGCAGTTACGATTTCGGGGGCCAAGAGACCCAGTACTTC. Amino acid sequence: CASSYDFGGQETQYF.

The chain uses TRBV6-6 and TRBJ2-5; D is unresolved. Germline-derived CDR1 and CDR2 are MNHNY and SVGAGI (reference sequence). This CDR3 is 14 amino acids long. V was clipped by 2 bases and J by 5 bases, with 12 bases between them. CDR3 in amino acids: CASSYPQPGETQYF. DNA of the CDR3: TGTGCCAGCAGTTACCCGCAGCCCGGGGAGACCCAGTACTTC.

CDR3 residues: CASSSGLTYNEQFF. CDR3 sequence (DNA): TGTGCCAGCAGTTCGGGACTCACCTACAATGAGCAGTTCTTC. The chain employs TRBV27 and TRBJ2-1; possibly TRBD2 for D (6 bases). V shed 4 bases and J shed 2 bases, with 9 bases lying between them. Germline CDR1 reads MNHEY; CDR2 reads SMNVEV (reference sequence). The CDR3 is 14 amino acids.

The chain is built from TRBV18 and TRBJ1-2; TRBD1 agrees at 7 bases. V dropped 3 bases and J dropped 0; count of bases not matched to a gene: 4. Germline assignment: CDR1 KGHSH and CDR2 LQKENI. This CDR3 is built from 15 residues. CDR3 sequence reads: CASSPAGTANYGYTF. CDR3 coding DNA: TGTGCCAGCTCACCTGCCGGGACAGCTAACTATGGCTACACCTTC.

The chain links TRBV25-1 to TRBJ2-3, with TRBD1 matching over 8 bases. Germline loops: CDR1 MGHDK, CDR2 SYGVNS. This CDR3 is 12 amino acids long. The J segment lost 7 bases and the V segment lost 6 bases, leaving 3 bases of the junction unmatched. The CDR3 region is CASSDRGHTQYF. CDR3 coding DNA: TGTGCCAGCAGCGACAGGGGCCATACGCAGTATTTT.

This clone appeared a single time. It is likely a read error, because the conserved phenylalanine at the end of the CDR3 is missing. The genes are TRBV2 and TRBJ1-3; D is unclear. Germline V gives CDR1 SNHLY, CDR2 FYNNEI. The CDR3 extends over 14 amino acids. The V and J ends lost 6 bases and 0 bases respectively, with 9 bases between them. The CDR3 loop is CASRESSSGNTIYS. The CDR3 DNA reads TGTGCCAGCAGGGAGAGTAGCTCTGGAAACACCATATATTCT.

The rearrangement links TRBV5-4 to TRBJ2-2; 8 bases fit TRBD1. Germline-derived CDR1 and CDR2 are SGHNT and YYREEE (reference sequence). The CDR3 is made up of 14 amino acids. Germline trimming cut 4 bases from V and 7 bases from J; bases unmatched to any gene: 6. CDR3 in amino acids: CASSSQDRGGELFF. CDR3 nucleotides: TGTGCCAGCAGCAGCCAAGACAGGGGCGGGGAGCTGTTTTTT.

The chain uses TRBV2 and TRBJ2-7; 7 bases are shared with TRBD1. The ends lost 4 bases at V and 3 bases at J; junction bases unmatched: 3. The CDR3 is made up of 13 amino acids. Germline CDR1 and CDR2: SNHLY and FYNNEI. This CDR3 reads CASSGQGVYEQYF. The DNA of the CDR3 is TGTGCCAGCAGTGGGCAGGGGGTCTACGAGCAGTACTTC.

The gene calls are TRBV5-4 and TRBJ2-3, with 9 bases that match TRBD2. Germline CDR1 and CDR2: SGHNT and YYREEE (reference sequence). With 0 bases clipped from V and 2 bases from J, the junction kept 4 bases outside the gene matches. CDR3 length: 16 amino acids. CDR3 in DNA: TGTGCCAGCAGCTTGGTTCTAGCGGGGCCCACAGATACGCAGTATTTT. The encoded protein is CASSLVLAGPTDTQYF.

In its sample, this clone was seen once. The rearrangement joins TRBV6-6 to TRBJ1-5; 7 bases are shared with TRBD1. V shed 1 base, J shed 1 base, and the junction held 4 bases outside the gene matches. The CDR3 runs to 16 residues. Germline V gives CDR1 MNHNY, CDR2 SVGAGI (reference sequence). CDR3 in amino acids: CASSYLDRVSNQPQHF. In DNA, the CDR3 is TGTGCCAGCAGTTACTTAGACAGGGTGAGCAATCAGCCCCAGCATTTT.

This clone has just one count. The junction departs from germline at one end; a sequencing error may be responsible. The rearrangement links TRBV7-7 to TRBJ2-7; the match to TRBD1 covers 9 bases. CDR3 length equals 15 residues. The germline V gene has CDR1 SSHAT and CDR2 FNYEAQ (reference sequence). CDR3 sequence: CASSAGTGSTYEQYF. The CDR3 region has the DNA TGTGCTAGCAGCGCCGGGACAGGGTCCACCTACGAGCAGTACTTC.

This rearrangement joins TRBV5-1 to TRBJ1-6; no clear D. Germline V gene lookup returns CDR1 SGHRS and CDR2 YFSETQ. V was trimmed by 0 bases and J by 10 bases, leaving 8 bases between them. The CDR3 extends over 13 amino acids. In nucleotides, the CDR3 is TGCGCCAGCAGCTTGGAGGGAGGCTCACCCCTCCACTTT. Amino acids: CASSLEGGSPLHF.

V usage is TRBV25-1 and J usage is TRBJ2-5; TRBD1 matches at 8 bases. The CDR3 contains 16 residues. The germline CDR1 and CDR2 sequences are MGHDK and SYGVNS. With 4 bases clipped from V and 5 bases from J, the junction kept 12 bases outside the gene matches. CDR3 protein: CASSVPGQGASETQYF. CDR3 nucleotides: TGTGCCAGCAGTGTACCAGGACAGGGAGCGTCGGAGACCCAGTACTTC. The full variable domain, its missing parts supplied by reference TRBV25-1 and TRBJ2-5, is EADIYQTPRYLVIGTGKKITLECSQTMGHDKMYWYQQDPGMELHLIHYSYGVNSTEKGDLSSESTVSRIRTEHFPLTLESARPSHTSQYLCASSVPGQGASETQYFGPGTRLLVL.

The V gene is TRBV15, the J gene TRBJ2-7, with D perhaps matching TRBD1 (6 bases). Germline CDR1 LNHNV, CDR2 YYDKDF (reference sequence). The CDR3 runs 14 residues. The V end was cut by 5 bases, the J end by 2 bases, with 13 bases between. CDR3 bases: TGTGCCACCAGCGGACTCCGGGACACCTACGAGCAGTACTTC. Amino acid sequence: CATSGLRDTYEQYF.

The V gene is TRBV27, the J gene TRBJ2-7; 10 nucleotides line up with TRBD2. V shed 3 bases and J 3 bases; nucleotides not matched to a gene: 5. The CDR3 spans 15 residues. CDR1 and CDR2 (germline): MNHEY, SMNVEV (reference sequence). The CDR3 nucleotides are TGTGCCAGCAGTTTGGCACTAGCGGGGAGCTACGAGCAGTACTTC. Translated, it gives CASSLALAGSYEQYF.

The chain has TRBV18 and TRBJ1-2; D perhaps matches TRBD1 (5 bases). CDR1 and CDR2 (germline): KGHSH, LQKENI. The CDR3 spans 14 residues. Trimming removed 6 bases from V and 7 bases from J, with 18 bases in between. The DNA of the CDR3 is TGTGCCAGCTCTCCTCGAGAAGGGGAATCTGGCTACACCTTC. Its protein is CASSPREGESGYTF.

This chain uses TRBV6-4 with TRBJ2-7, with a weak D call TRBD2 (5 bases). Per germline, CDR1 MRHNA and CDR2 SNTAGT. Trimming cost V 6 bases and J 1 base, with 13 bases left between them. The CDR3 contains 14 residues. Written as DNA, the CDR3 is TGTGCCAGCAGCGTAGACTATAATTCCTACGAGCAGTACTTC. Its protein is CASSVDYNSYEQYF.

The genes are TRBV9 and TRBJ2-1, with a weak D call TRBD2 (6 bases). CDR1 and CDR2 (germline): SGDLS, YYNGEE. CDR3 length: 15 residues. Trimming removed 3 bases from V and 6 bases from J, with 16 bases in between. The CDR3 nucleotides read TGTGCCAGCAGCGCCTTCTTGGGGGGACGCAATGAGCAGTTCTTC. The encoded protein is CASSAFLGGRNEQFF. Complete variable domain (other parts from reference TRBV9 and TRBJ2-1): DSGVTQTPKHLITATGQRVTLRCSPRSGDLSVYWYQQSLDQGLQFLIQYYNGEERAKGNILERFSAQQFPDLHSELNLSSLELGDSALYFCASSAFLGGRNEQFFGPGTRLTVL.